A single sample is the source of the 22 T cell receptor beta chains below, sequenced in a study of blood T cell repertoires in COVID-19. Repertoires were generated with immunoSEQ multiplex PCR, while TCRdb's copy carries only in-frame clones and drops some. The table shows more than 300,000 clones, with nearly 90% occurring only once. Sequencing was performed on PBMCs or T cells enriched from blood (not recorded which). These receptors were collected from a woman in her 30s who had recovered from COVID-19.

V is TRBV11-2 and J is TRBJ2-4; TRBD2 matches 8 bases. Germline trimming cut 5 bases from V and 5 bases from J; bases unmatched to any gene: 11. Looked up from germline, CDR1 is SGHAT and CDR2 is FQNNGV. The CDR3 spans 16 residues. As DNA, the CDR3 is TGTGCCAGCAGCCCTCGCTTCGGGGGGGCGGAAAACATTCAGTACTTC. This gives the protein CASSPRFGGAENIQYF. The full variable domain, with the rest looked up from reference TRBV11-2 and TRBJ2-4, is EAGVAQSPRYKIIEKRQSVAFWCNPISGHATLYWYQQILGQGPKLLIQFQNNGVVDDSQLPKDRFSAERLKGVDSTLKIQPAKLEDSAVYLCASSPRFGGAENIQYFGAGTRLSVL.

V is TRBV7-9 and J is TRBJ2-2; tentatively, D is TRBD2 (5 bases). V shed 1 base and J shed 1 base, with 13 bases lying between them. This CDR3 has 17 amino acids. Germline lookup yields CDR1 SEHNR and CDR2 FQNEAQ (reference sequence). The CDR3 sequence: CASSLGLSGLNTGELFF. The CDR3 DNA is TGTGCCAGCAGCTTAGGGTTGAGTGGACTGAACACCGGGGAGCTGTTTTTT.

V gene TRBV27 combines with J gene TRBJ1-2, with D possibly TRBD1 on 5 matching bases. With 4 bases removed from V and 2 bases from J, the gap between germline ends came to 17 bases. This CDR3 comprises 16 residues. CDR1 MNHEY and CDR2 SMNVEV come from the germline V gene (reference sequence). DNA for the CDR3: TGTGCCAGCAGTTCAAATAGTGGCAGGGCCAACTATGGCTACACCTTC. Residues: CASSSNSGRANYGYTF.

This rearrangement joins TRBV15 to TRBJ1-2; D might be TRBD1 (6 bases). CDR1 is LNHNV, CDR2 YYDKDF, per germline (reference sequence). The CDR3 consists of 15 residues. V gave up 6 bases and J gave up 0 bases, with 14 bases separating them. Here the CDR3 reads CATRTRDKANYGYTF. DNA for the CDR3: TGTGCCACCAGGACACGGGACAAAGCTAACTATGGCTACACCTTC. Filled out from reference TRBV15 and TRBJ1-2, the complete variable domain reads DAMVIQNPRYQVTQFGKPVTLSCSQTLNHNVMYWYQQKSSQAPKLLFHYYDKDFNNEADTPDNFQSRRPNTSFCFLDIRSPGLGDTAMYLCATRTRDKANYGYTFGSGTRLTVV.

The rearrangement links TRBV9 to TRBJ1-3; tentative D call: TRBD1 (5 bases). Trimming cost V 0 bases and J 2 bases, with 12 bases left between them. There are 16 residues in the CDR3. Germline V lookup: CDR1 SGDLS, CDR2 YYNGEE. The chain's CDR3 is CASSVAQGFTGNTIYF. The CDR3 coding sequence is TGTGCCAGCAGCGTAGCTCAGGGTTTCACTGGAAACACCATATATTTT.

The V call is TRBV9, the J call TRBJ2-5; 9 bases map to TRBD2. Looked up from germline, CDR1 is SGDLS and CDR2 is YYNGEE. V lost 4 bases, J lost 5 bases, and 9 bases stayed unmatched. This CDR3 has 15 amino acids. The CDR3: CASSLPSGGPETQYF. DNA of the CDR3: TGTGCCAGCAGCCTCCCCAGCGGGGGGCCGGAGACCCAGTACTTC.

This chain links TRBV4-3 with TRBJ1-3; TRBD1 aligns across 10 bases. J lost 7 bases, V lost 1 base, and 4 bases had no gene match. CDR1 is LGHNA and CDR2 is YSLEER in the germline V gene. The CDR3 is 15 amino acids. The CDR3 DNA is TGCGCCAGCAGCCAAGGGGGACAGGGGAGGAACACCATATATTTT. It yields the protein CASSQGGQGRNTIYF.

Here the CDR3 DNA reads TGTGCCAGCAGCTTGTTGCGGCAAAATAGCAATCAGCCCCAGCATTTT. This codes for CASSLLRQNSNQPQHF. V is TRBV5-8 and J is TRBJ1-5, with no clear D. Looked up from germline, CDR1 is SGHTS and CDR2 is YDEGEE. Trimming took off 1 base at V and 0 bases at J, with 11 bases between the two ends. The CDR3 is made up of 16 amino acids.

The chain combines TRBV7-9 with TRBJ1-1, with D perhaps matching TRBD1 (6 bases). Trimming shortened V by 5 bases and J by 1 base, and 17 bases separated the two germline ends. CDR3 length equals 16 residues. CDR1 is SEHNR, CDR2 FQNEAQ, per germline (reference sequence). CDR3 loop: CASSPRGGPGNTEAFF. For the CDR3, the DNA is TGTGCCAGCAGCCCCCGCGGGGGGCCGGGGAACACTGAAGCTTTCTTT.

The chain joins TRBV6-5 to TRBJ1-1, with D perhaps matching TRBD1 (5 bases). V gave up 5 bases and J gave up 4 bases, with 14 bases separating them. Germline lookup yields CDR1 MNHEY and CDR2 SVGAGI. The CDR3 runs to 14 residues. This CDR3 is CASSPQAGFTEAFF. In DNA, the CDR3 is TGTGCCAGCAGTCCACAGGCAGGGTTCACTGAAGCTTTCTTT.

The count of this clone is one. The rearrangement joins TRBV5-1 to TRBJ1-5; D unresolved. Germline assignment: CDR1 SGHRS and CDR2 YFSETQ. V gave up 4 bases and J gave up 4 bases, with 9 bases separating them. The CDR3 totals 13 residues. CDR3 in DNA: TGCGCCAGCAGCGATGACTCAAATCAGCCCCAGCATTTT. It yields the protein CASSDDSNQPQHF.

The V call is TRBV2, the J call TRBJ1-1; D perhaps matches TRBD1 (6 bases). V shed 0 bases and J shed 5 bases, with 10 bases lying between them. CDR1 and CDR2 from the germline V gene are SNHLY and FYNNEI. The CDR3 runs 14 residues. CDR3 region: CASSEAKGVTEAFF. CDR3 nucleotides: TGTGCCAGCAGTGAAGCGAAGGGGGTTACTGAAGCTTTCTTT.

The chain employs TRBV15 and TRBJ1-1; D possibly corresponds to TRBD1 (6 bases). This CDR3 has 15 residues. Trimming left V 7 bases short and J 4 bases short, with 19 bases between. Germline values: CDR1 LNHNV, CDR2 YYDKDF (reference sequence). The DNA for the CDR3 is TGTGCCACCAACACGGTTGGGACACTTACCACTGAAGCTTTCTTT. Translated, it gives CATNTVGTLTTEAFF.

In this sample, this clone turned up once. The chain is built from TRBV19 and TRBJ1-3; the D is unclear. CDR1 is LNHDA and CDR2 is SQIVND in the germline V gene (reference sequence). The V gene lost 4 bases and the J gene lost 2 bases, with 9 bases spanning the gap. This CDR3 contains 14 residues. The CDR3 here is CASSTGLPGNTIYF. The CDR3 DNA follows: TGTGCCAGTAGTACAGGACTCCCTGGAAACACCATATATTTT.

The V and J genes are TRBV7-9 and TRBJ1-6, with no clear D. CDR3 size: 12 residues. Trimming cost V 5 bases and J 9 bases, with 8 bases left between them. The germline gives CDR1 SEHNR, CDR2 FQNEAQ (reference sequence). This CDR3 reads CASSLSGSPLHF. In nucleotides, the CDR3 is TGTGCCAGCAGCCTGTCGGGTTCACCCCTCCACTTT. Full variable domain (missing parts from reference TRBV7-9 and TRBJ1-6): DTGVSQNPRHKITKRGQNVTFRCDPISEHNRLYWYRQTLGQGPEFLTYFQNEAQLEKSRLLSDRFSAERPKGSFSTLEIQRTEQGDSAMYLCASSLSGSPLHFGNGTRLTVT.

The CDR3 spells CASSFAGGNTEAFF. The CDR3 DNA reads TGTGCCAGCAGCTTTGCGGGGGGGAACACTGAAGCTTTCTTT. The chain uses TRBV5-6 and TRBJ1-1, with a tentative D call TRBD1 (5 bases). This CDR3 comprises 14 residues. From germline, CDR1 is SGHDT and CDR2 YYEEEE. Trimming removed 2 bases at V and 1 base at J, with 9 bases between.

The chain links TRBV6-6 to TRBJ1-2; D is unresolved. This CDR3 is 16 amino acids long. Per germline, CDR1 MNHNY and CDR2 SVGAGI (reference sequence). V gave up 5 bases and J gave up 2 bases, with 18 bases separating them. The CDR3 sequence is CASSHGVAATNYGYTF. The CDR3 nucleotides read TGTGCCAGCAGTCACGGGGTGGCAGCTACCAACTATGGCTACACCTTC.

V usage is TRBV6-6 and J usage is TRBJ1-3, with 7 bases identical to TRBD1. Germline V CDR1 and CDR2: MNHNY, SVGAGI (reference sequence). V trimming: 10 bases; J trimming: 2 bases; junction bases outside the gene matches: 5. The CDR3 consists of 13 residues. This CDR3 is CATQQGTGNTIYF. In DNA, the CDR3 is TGTGCCACGCAACAGGGGACTGGAAACACCATATATTTT.

The chain couples TRBV6-5 to TRBJ1-5; D is possibly TRBD1 (5 bases). Germline CDR1 MNHEY, CDR2 SVGAGI. This CDR3 comprises 14 residues. V was shortened by 2 bases and J by 1 base, with 6 bases between the two germline ends. CDR3 protein: CASSYRQSNQPQHF. The DNA for the CDR3 is TGTGCCAGCAGTTACCGACAGAGCAATCAGCCCCAGCATTTT.

The chain uses TRBV6-2 or TRBV6-3 and TRBJ1-1; D unclear. Trimming removed 0 bases from V and 8 bases from J, with 10 bases in between. This CDR3 contains 13 residues. Germline V lookup: CDR1 MNHEY, CDR2 SVGEGT. CDR3 protein: CASSYSYPQEAFF. CDR3 sequence (DNA): TGTGCCAGCAGTTACTCGTACCCACAGGAAGCTTTCTTT.

This chain links TRBV12-3 or TRBV12-4 with TRBJ2-1, with a possible D match to TRBD2 (5 bases). Trimming left V 8 bases short and J 5 bases short, with 10 bases between. This CDR3 is 12 amino acids long. CDR3 protein: CASCGRNNEQFF. The CDR3 DNA is TGTGCCAGCTGCGGGCGGAACAATGAGCAGTTCTTC.

This clone was found once. Here the CDR3 reads CAWSVLKGTGAGEQYF. The CDR3 coding sequence is TGTGCCTGGAGTGTACTCAAAGGGACAGGGGCGGGCGAGCAGTACTTC. The rearrangement joins TRBV30 to TRBJ2-7; 10 nucleotides agree with TRBD1. With 0 bases clipped from V and 6 bases from J, the junction kept 11 bases outside the gene matches. The CDR3 consists of 16 residues. Per germline, CDR1 GTSNPN and CDR2 SVGIG (reference sequence).